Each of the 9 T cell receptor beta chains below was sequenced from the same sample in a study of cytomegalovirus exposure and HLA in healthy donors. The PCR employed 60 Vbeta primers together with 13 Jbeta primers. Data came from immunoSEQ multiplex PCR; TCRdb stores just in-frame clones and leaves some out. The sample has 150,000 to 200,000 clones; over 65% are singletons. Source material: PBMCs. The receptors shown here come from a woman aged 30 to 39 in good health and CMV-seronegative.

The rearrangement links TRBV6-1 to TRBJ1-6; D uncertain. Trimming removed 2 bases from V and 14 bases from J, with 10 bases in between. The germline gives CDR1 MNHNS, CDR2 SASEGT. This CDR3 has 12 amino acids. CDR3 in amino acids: CASSEMVRTLHF. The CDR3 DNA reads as TGTGCCAGCAGTGAAATGGTCAGGACCCTCCACTTT.

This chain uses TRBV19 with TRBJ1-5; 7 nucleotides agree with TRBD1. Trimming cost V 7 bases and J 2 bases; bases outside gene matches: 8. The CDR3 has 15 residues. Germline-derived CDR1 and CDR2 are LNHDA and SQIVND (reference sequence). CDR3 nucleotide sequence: TGTGCCAGTACCCCCGGTACAGGGGGCAATCAGCCCCAGCATTTT. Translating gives CASTPGTGGNQPQHF. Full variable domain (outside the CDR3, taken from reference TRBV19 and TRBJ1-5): DGGITQSPKYLFRKEGQNVTLSCEQNLNHDAMYWYRQDPGQGLRLIYYSQIVNDFQKGDIAEGYSVSREKKESFPLTVTSAQKNPTAFYLCASTPGTGGNQPQHFGDGTRLSIL.

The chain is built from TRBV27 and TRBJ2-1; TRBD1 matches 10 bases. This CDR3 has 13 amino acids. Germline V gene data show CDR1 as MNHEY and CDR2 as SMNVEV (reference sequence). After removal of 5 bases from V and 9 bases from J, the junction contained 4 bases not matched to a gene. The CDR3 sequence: CASSLGTGVEQFF. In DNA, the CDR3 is TGTGCCAGCAGTCTCGGGACAGGGGTTGAGCAGTTCTTC.

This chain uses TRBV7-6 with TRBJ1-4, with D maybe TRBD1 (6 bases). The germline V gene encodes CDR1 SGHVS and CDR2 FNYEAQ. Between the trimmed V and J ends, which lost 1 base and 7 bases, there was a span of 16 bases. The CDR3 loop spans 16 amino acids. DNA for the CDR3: TGTGCCAGCAGCTTAGTTCCGGGGGGGCTTGGTGAAAAACTGTTTTTT. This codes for CASSLVPGGLGEKLFF.

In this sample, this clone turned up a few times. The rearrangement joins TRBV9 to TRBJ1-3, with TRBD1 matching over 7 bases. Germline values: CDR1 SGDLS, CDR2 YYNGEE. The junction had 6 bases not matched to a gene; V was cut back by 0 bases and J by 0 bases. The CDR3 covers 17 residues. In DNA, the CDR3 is TGTGCCAGCAGCGTAGTGGGGACAGAAAGCTCTGGAAACACCATATATTTT. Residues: CASSVVGTESSGNTIYF.

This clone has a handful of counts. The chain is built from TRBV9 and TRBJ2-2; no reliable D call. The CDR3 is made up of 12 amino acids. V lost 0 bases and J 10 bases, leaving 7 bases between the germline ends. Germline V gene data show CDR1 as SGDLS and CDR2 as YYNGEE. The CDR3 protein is CASSVATEELFF. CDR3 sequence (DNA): TGTGCCAGCAGCGTAGCTACAGAGGAGCTGTTTTTT. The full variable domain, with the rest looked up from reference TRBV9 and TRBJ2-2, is DSGVTQTPKHLITATGQRVTLRCSPRSGDLSVYWYQQSLDQGLQFLIQYYNGEERAKGNILERFSAQQFPDLHSELNLSSLELGDSALYFCASSVATEELFFGEGSRLTVL.

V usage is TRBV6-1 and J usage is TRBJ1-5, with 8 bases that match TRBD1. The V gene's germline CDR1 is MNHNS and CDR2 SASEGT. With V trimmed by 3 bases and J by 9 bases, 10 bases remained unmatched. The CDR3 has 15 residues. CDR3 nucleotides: TGTGCCAGCAGTGATCTCAGGACAGGGATCACGCCCCAGCATTTT. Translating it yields CASSDLRTGITPQHF.

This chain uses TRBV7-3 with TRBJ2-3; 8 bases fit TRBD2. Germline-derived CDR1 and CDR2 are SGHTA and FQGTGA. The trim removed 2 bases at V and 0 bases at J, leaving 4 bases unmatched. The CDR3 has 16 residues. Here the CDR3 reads CASSLFAGGSTDTQYF. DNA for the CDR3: TGTGCCAGCAGCTTATTCGCGGGAGGAAGCACAGATACGCAGTATTTT.

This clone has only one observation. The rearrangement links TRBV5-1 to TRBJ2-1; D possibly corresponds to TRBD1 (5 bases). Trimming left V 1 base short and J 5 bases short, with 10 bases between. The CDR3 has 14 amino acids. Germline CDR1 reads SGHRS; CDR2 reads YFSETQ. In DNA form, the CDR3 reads TGCGCCAGCAGCTTGAACAGGCCCAACAATGAGCAGTTCTTC. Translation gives CASSLNRPNNEQFF.